The present T cell receptor (beta chain) was sequenced within a study of blood T cell repertoires in COVID-19. Study-level background: Spain, Italy and the United States supplied samples that represented acute and convalescent COVID-19.

As originally analysed: Reference gene primer amplification yielded estimated nucleated cell counts. Here immunoSEQ multiplex PCR was the method, and the copy in TCRdb shows in-frame clones only, minus some. V and J calls plus clone size are reproduced from that table; the DNA served to infer D and trimming. This table has a few hundred thousand clones, more than 70% appearing once. The V gene lost 4 bases and the J gene lost 3 bases, with 16 bases spanning the gap. CDR1 is MNHNY and CDR2 is SVGAGI in the germline V gene (reference sequence). The CDR3 is 16 amino acids. V and J are TRBV6-6 and TRBJ1-5; D perhaps matches TRBD1 (6 bases). The source of this sequence is a man aged 35 to 55 in a cohort exposed to, infected with or recovered from COVID-19 (not recorded which). Input material: PBMCs or T cells enriched from blood (not recorded which). In nucleotides, the CDR3 is TGTGCCAGCAGTTCCACAAAACAGGGTATCAATCAGCCCCAGCATTTT. Protein product: CASSSTKQGINQPQHF.